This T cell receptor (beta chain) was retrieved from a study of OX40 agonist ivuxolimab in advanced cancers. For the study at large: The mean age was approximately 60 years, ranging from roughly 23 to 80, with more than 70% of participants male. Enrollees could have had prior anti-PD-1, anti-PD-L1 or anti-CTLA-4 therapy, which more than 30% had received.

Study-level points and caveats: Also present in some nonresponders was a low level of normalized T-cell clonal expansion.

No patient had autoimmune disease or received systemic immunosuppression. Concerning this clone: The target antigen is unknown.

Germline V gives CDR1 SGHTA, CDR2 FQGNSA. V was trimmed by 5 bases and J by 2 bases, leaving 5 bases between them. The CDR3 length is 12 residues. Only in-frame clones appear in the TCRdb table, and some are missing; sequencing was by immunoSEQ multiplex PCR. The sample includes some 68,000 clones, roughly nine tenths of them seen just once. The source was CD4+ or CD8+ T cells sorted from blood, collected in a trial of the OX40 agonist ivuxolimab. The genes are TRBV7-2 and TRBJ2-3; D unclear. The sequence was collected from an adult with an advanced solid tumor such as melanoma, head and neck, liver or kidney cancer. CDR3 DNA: TGTGCCAGCAGCCCCTACACAGATACGCAGTATTTT. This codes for CASSPYTDTQYF.